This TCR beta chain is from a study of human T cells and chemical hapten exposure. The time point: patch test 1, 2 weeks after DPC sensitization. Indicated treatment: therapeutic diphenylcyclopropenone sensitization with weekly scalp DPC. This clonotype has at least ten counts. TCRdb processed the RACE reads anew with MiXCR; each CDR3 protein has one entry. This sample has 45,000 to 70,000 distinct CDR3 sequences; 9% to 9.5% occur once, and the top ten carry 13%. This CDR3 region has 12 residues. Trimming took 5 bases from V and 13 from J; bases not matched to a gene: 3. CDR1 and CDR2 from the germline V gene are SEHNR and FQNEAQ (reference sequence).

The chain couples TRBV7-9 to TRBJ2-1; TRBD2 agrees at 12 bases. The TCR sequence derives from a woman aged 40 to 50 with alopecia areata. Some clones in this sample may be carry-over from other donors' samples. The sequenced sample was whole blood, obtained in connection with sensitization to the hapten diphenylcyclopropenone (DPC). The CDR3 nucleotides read TGTGCCAGCAGCCCGACTAGCGGGGGCCAGTTCTTC. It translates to CASSPTSGGQFF.